This TCR beta chain was recorded in a study of blood T cell repertoires in COVID-19. Study background: In each case, the material was cDNA or gDNA derived from T cells, B-cell-depleted T cells, or PBMCs.

Only in-frame clones appear in the TCRdb table, and some are missing; sequencing was by immunoSEQ multiplex PCR. The repertoire holds approximately 200,000 clones, with 70% to 90% as singletons. The CDR3 sequence is 16 residues long. Losses at the gene ends were 2 bases for V and 11 bases for J; bases not matched to a gene: 15. Per the germline V gene, CDR1 is MNHEY and CDR2 is SVGAGI. The TCR comes from a man in his forties with acute or convalescent COVID-19. This chain uses TRBV6-5 with TRBJ1-1; 9 bases are shared with TRBD1. Input material: peripheral blood. The CDR3 nucleotides read TGTGCCAGCAGTTACACAAAGCCGGGACAGGGTTTAAACGCTTTCTTT. Amino acid sequence: CASSYTKPGQGLNAFF.